Listed here are 24 T cell receptor beta chains from one sample, sequenced in a study of cytotoxic CD8 clonotypes in ibrutinib-treated CLL. TCRdb's copy holds only in-frame clones and misses some; the assay was immunoSEQ multiplex PCR. This repertoire shows more than 300,000 clones, around four fifths found once; its top ten account for about 6.3%. The specimen was PBMCs, collected before ibrutinib treatment. Every receptor here comes from a human donor with chronic lymphocytic leukemia.

The V gene is TRBV6-5, the J gene TRBJ1-2, with D tentatively TRBD1 (5 bases). The CDR3 is 16 amino acids. Per the germline V gene, CDR1 is MNHEY and CDR2 is SVGAGI. Trimming cost V 0 bases and J 3 bases, with 14 bases left between them. The DNA of the CDR3 is TGTGCCAGCAGTTACTCGACGCGGGGCAGCTACTATGGCTACACCTTC. Protein sequence: CASSYSTRGSYYGYTF.

The chain is built from TRBV9 and TRBJ2-2; 7 positions agree with TRBD1. This CDR3 spans 17 amino acids. The J segment lost 5 bases and the V segment lost 3 bases, leaving 13 bases of the junction unmatched. Germline CDR1 SGDLS, CDR2 YYNGEE. As DNA, the CDR3 is TGTGCCAGCAGCGACTTACACAGGGGCGTGACTACCGGGGAGCTGTTTTTT. It yields the protein CASSDLHRGVTTGELFF.

V and J are TRBV6-1 and TRBJ1-2; D is possibly TRBD1 (6 bases). Deletions cut 0 bases from V and 3 bases from J, with 17 bases between. This CDR3 comprises 17 residues. Germline-derived CDR1 and CDR2 are MNHNS and SASEGT. CDR3 nucleotide sequence: TGTGCCAGCAGTGAAGCCTTTTTGAGACAGGAAGACTATGGCTACACCTTC. Its translation: CASSEAFLRQEDYGYTF.

This chain uses TRBV6-4 with TRBJ2-5; 8 bases map to TRBD2. The germline V gene encodes CDR1 MRHNA and CDR2 SNTAGT. With V trimmed by 3 bases and J by 6 bases, 9 bases remained unmatched. This CDR3 spans 15 amino acids. For the CDR3, the DNA is TGTGCCAGCAGTGAGGGATGCGGGAGGTACCAGACCCAGTACTTC. Protein product: CASSEGCGRYQTQYF.

The chain carries TRBV27 and TRBJ1-5; perhaps TRBD1 as D (5 bases). Germline lookup yields CDR1 MNHEY and CDR2 SMNVEV (reference sequence). The CDR3 extends over 19 amino acids. V was shortened by 2 bases and J by 5 bases, with 25 bases between the two germline ends. CDR3 region: CASSLRGLKQPRVDQPQHF. The CDR3 DNA follows: TGTGCCAGCAGTTTAAGGGGCCTCAAGCAGCCTAGGGTGGATCAGCCCCAGCATTTT.

The chain is built from TRBV30 and TRBJ2-2; D call uncertain. Germline values: CDR1 GTSNPN, CDR2 SVGIG (reference sequence). The CDR3 has 13 amino acids. Trimming stripped 0 bases from V and 6 bases from J, with 8 bases between. Here the CDR3 reads CAWSVRAPGELFF. The CDR3 coding sequence is TGTGCCTGGAGTGTTAGGGCTCCCGGGGAGCTGTTTTTT.

The rearrangement uses TRBV30 and TRBJ2-1; weak D call: TRBD2 (5 bases). The germline V gene encodes CDR1 GTSNPN and CDR2 SVGIG (reference sequence). The CDR3 sequence is 12 residues long. V was trimmed by 2 bases and J by 10 bases, leaving 12 bases between them. CDR3 sequence reads: CAWSTSGREQFF. In DNA form, the CDR3 reads TGTGCCTGGAGTACGTCGGGAAGGGAGCAGTTCTTC.

The chain employs TRBV27 and TRBJ2-1; D is unclear. This CDR3 has 15 residues. V was clipped by 6 bases and J by 5 bases, with 17 bases between them. Germline V gene sequence: CDR1 MNHEY, CDR2 SMNVEV (reference sequence). The DNA for the CDR3 is TGTGCCAGCAGCATCACCCTCCGGACCAACAATGAGCAGTTCTTC. Translation: CASSITLRTNNEQFF.

The V gene is TRBV11-1, the J gene TRBJ2-7; 7 bases align to TRBD1. Germline V gene sequence: CDR1 SGHAT, CDR2 FQDESV (reference sequence). The CDR3 has 13 residues. With V trimmed by 5 bases and J by 1 base, 2 bases remained unmatched. CDR3 DNA sequence: TGTGCCAGCAGCGGGGGACAGTCCTACGAGCAGTACTTC. Its protein is CASSGGQSYEQYF.

The rearrangement uses TRBV5-1 and TRBJ2-2, with TRBD1 matching over 9 bases. The CDR3 runs 15 residues. Trimming removed 4 bases from V and 6 bases from J; junction bases left unmatched: 7. Germline loops: CDR1 SGHRS, CDR2 YFSETQ. For the CDR3, the DNA is TGCGCCAGCAGCCAGGGACAGGGTTTTGCCGGGGAGCTGTTTTTT. It translates to CASSQGQGFAGELFF.

The chain uses TRBV7-9 and TRBJ2-7, with no clear D. Trimming shortened V by 2 bases and J by 2 bases, and 10 bases separated the two germline ends. From germline, CDR1 is SEHNR and CDR2 FQNEAQ (reference sequence). The CDR3 totals 14 residues. The CDR3 DNA sequence: TGTGCCAGCAGCTTACCAGACCGACCCTACGAGCAGTACTTC. The encoded protein is CASSLPDRPYEQYF.

The chain employs TRBV7-9 and TRBJ2-7; perhaps D is TRBD1 or TRBD2 (6 bases each). Looked up from germline, CDR1 is SEHNR and CDR2 is FQNEAQ (reference sequence). The length of the CDR3 is 18 residues. Trimming took off 6 bases at V and 0 bases at J, with 24 bases between the two ends. In nucleotides, the CDR3 is TGTGCCAGCAGGGTAGGGGGGACCGACAGGACACTCTCCTACGAGCAGTACTTC. Translating it yields CASRVGGTDRTLSYEQYF.

The CDR3 DNA is TGTGCCAGCAGGTCAGGACTAGCGGGCGTCTACGAGCAGTACTTC. It yields the protein CASRSGLAGVYEQYF. The V gene is TRBV6-5, the J gene TRBJ2-7; 11 bases are shared with TRBD2. Germline values: CDR1 MNHEY, CDR2 SVGAGI. The CDR3 has 15 residues. The junction had 7 bases not matched to a gene; V was cut back by 6 bases and J by 3 bases.

This sequence joins TRBV20-1 and TRBJ2-4; D possibly matches TRBD1 or TRBD2 (5 bases each). CDR1 is DFQATT, CDR2 SNEGSKA, per germline (reference sequence). Trimming pared 5 bases from V and 10 bases from J, leaving 12 bases between. This CDR3 region has 11 residues. The CDR3 DNA reads as TGCAGTGCTGGGACGGTGGAAATTCAGTACTTC. Translating gives CSAGTVEIQYF.

The rearrangement links TRBV5-1 to TRBJ2-7; D is ambiguous. The CDR3 extends over 14 amino acids. Trimming cost V 2 bases and J 0 bases, with 9 bases left between them. CDR1 and CDR2 from the germline V gene are SGHRS and YFSETQ. CDR3 residues: CASSFAVGSYEQYF. The CDR3 region has the DNA TGCGCCAGCAGCTTTGCGGTCGGCTCCTACGAGCAGTACTTC.

Only a few counts were recorded for this clone. The chain links TRBV10-1 to TRBJ1-5; the D is unclear. This CDR3 has 17 amino acids. Germline V gene lookup returns CDR1 WNHNN and CDR2 SYGVQD (reference sequence). V was shortened by 6 bases and J by 0 bases, with 18 bases between the two germline ends. The CDR3 spells CASRTGRRGYSNQPQHF. The DNA of the CDR3 is TGCGCCAGCAGGACCGGGAGAAGAGGCTATAGCAATCAGCCCCAGCATTTT.

The J gene is TRBJ1-3, the V gene TRBV11-2, with D possibly matching TRBD1 (5 bases). From germline, CDR1 is SGHAT and CDR2 FQNNGV. The CDR3 is made up of 16 amino acids. Trimming left V 2 bases short and J 3 bases short, with 14 bases between. Here the CDR3 reads CASSLSVATVGNTIYF. The CDR3 DNA is TGTGCCAGCAGCTTAAGTGTAGCGACAGTTGGAAACACCATATATTTT.

The chain links TRBV10-3 to TRBJ2-3, with 9 bases that match TRBD2. This CDR3 has 16 residues. With V trimmed by 1 base and J by 2 bases, 4 bases remained unmatched. Germline V gene data show CDR1 as ENHRY and CDR2 as SYGVKD. This CDR3 reads CAISEWREGATDTQYF. CDR3 nucleotides: TGTGCCATCAGTGAGTGGCGGGAGGGAGCCACAGATACGCAGTATTTT.

This clone has more than one count but fewer than ten. V is TRBV10-1 and J is TRBJ1-1, with 7 bases fitting TRBD1. V trimming: 5 bases; J trimming: 2 bases; junction bases outside the gene matches: 8. Germline V CDR1 and CDR2: WNHNN, SYGVQD (reference sequence). This CDR3 is built from 15 residues. CDR3 protein: CASSPRDRTNTEAFF. In DNA, the CDR3 is TGCGCCAGCAGTCCGAGGGACAGAACCAACACTGAAGCTTTCTTT.

This chain joins TRBV7-2 and TRBJ2-2; a weak D match, TRBD2 (6 bases). The V gene lost 0 bases and the J gene lost 5 bases, with 13 bases spanning the gap. CDR3 length equals 16 residues. Germline V lookup: CDR1 SGHTA, CDR2 FQGNSA. The CDR3 loop reads CASSLAASVETGELFF. The CDR3 bases are TGTGCCAGCAGCTTAGCCGCTAGCGTGGAAACCGGGGAGCTGTTTTTT.

The chain is built from TRBV7-6 and TRBJ2-1; 8 positions agree with TRBD2. Germline V gene sequence: CDR1 SGHVS, CDR2 FNYEAQ. J gave up 9 bases and V 4 bases, and 11 bases lay outside the gene matches. The CDR3 covers 15 residues. The CDR3 spells CASSYGNGRATEQFF. CDR3 in DNA: TGTGCCAGCAGCTATGGGAACGGGAGGGCCACTGAGCAGTTCTTC.

The genes are TRBV29-1 and TRBJ2-2; unclear D gene. The germline CDR1 and CDR2 sequences are SQVTM and ANQGSEA. Trimming pared 3 bases from V and 1 base from J, leaving 6 bases between. CDR3 length equals 13 residues. CDR3 DNA sequence: TGCAGCGTTGATATACAGAACACCGGGGAGCTGTTTTTT. Translation gives CSVDIQNTGELFF.

This clone was observed a few times. The chain employs TRBV11-2 and TRBJ1-2; 7 bases agree with TRBD1. The V and J ends lost 0 bases and 8 bases, in that order; junction bases with no gene match: 9. The length of the CDR3 is 15 residues. Germline V gene lookup returns CDR1 SGHAT and CDR2 FQNNGV. In nucleotides, the CDR3 is TGTGCCAGCAGCTTAGACAGGGGGAAGCCGAGAGGCTACACCTTC. Its translation: CASSLDRGKPRGYTF.

V is TRBV6-1 and J is TRBJ1-5; TRBD1 is a possible D gene (6 bases). CDR1 is MNHNS, CDR2 SASEGT, per germline. Trimming cost V 8 bases and J 3 bases, with 14 bases left between them. This CDR3 has 14 amino acids. CDR3 bases: TGTGCCAGCTCCATAGGACAGTCCAATCAGCCCCAGCATTTT. This translates into CASSIGQSNQPQHF.